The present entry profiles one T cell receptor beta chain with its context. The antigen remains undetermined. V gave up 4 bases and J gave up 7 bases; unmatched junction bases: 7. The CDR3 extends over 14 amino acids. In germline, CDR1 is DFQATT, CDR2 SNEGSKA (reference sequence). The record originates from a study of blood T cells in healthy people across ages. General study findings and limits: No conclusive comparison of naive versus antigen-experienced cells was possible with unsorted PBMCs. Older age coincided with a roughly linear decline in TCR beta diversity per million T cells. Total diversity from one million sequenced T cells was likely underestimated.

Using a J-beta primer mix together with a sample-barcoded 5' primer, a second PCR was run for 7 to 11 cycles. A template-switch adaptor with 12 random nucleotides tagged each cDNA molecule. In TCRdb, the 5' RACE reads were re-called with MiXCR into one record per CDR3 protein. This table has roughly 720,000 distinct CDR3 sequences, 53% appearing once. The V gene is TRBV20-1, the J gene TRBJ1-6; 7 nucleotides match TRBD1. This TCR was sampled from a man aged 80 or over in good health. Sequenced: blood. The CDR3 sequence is CSAMRDSLNSPLHF. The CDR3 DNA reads TGCAGTGCTATGCGGGACAGTTTAAATTCACCCCTCCACTTT.